The 31 T cell receptor beta chains below were found in one sample sequenced in a study of OX40 agonist ivuxolimab in advanced cancers. Here immunoSEQ multiplex PCR was the method, and the copy in TCRdb shows in-frame clones only, minus some. This table has roughly 60,000 clones, roughly 86% appearing once. Sequenced here: CD4+ or CD8+ T cells sorted from blood, sampled in a trial of the OX40 agonist ivuxolimab. The origin of the receptors is an adult with an advanced solid tumor such as melanoma, head and neck, liver or kidney cancer.

This clone was seen more than once but under ten times. CDR3 nucleotides: TGTGCCAGCAGTTTATCGGGAAATTCCTACGAGCAGTACTTC. The encoded protein is CASSLSGNSYEQYF. The chain links TRBV28 to TRBJ2-7, with D maybe TRBD2 (5 bases). Germline V gives CDR1 MDHEN, CDR2 SYDVKM. Trimming took off 1 base at V and 1 base at J, with 8 bases between the two ends. This CDR3 region has 14 residues.

The rearrangement links TRBV28 to TRBJ2-7, with D tentatively TRBD1 or TRBD2 (5 bases each). Germline V gene sequence: CDR1 MDHEN, CDR2 SYDVKM. V lost 5 bases to trimming and J lost 6 bases, with 11 bases between them. CDR3 length: 12 amino acids. The CDR3 nucleotides read TGTGCCAGCAGTCCCCCGGGGCGCGAGCAGTACTTC. Its translation is CASSPPGREQYF.

The CDR3 bases are TGTGCCTGGAGTGAGTCGTGGACTAATGAAAAACTGTTTTTT. This gives the protein CAWSESWTNEKLFF. J is TRBJ1-4 and V is TRBV30; D remains unclear. CDR3 length equals 14 residues. V was cut by 1 base and J by 2 bases, with 8 bases left in between. Germline V lookup: CDR1 GTSNPN, CDR2 SVGIG (reference sequence). The full variable domain, rest sourced from reference TRBV30 and TRBJ1-4, is SQTIHQWPATLVQPVGSPLSLECTVEGTSNPNLYWYRQAAGRGLQLLFYSVGIGQISSEVPQNLSASRPQDRQFILSSKKLLLSDSGFYLCAWSESWTNEKLFFGSGTQLSVL.

This chain joins TRBV2 and TRBJ1-2; D remains ambiguous. Between the trimmed V and J ends, which lost 4 bases and 2 bases, there was a span of 11 bases. This CDR3 is 14 amino acids long. CDR1 and CDR2 from the germline V gene are SNHLY and FYNNEI. CDR3 amino acids: CASSGGPGNYGYTF. Here the CDR3 DNA reads TGTGCCAGCAGTGGAGGGCCAGGAAACTATGGCTACACCTTC. Full variable domain (remainder filled in from reference TRBV2 and TRBJ1-2): EPEVTQTPSHQVTQMGQEVILRCVPISNHLYFYWYRQILGQKVEFLVSFYNNEISEKSEIFDDQFSVERPDGSNFTLKIRSTKLEDSAMYFCASSGGPGNYGYTFGSGTRLTVV.

This clone has more than one count but fewer than ten. The chain carries TRBV19 and TRBJ1-4, with a weak D call TRBD1 (6 bases). Germline CDR1 reads LNHDA; CDR2 reads SQIVND (reference sequence). The CDR3 consists of 15 residues. Trimming stripped 4 bases from V and 0 bases from J, with 9 bases between. CDR3 in amino acids: CASSRGLATNEKLFF. CDR3 coding DNA: TGTGCCAGTAGTAGGGGGCTAGCAACTAATGAAAAACTGTTTTTT.

The genes are TRBV6-5 and TRBJ1-5; possible D gene TRBD1, 6 bases. The V gene lost 6 bases and the J gene lost 2 bases, with 11 bases spanning the gap. The CDR3 loop spans 14 amino acids. CDR1 is MNHEY, CDR2 SVGAGI, per germline. The CDR3 DNA is TGTGCCAGCAGCCGGGACATTCGCAATCAGCCCCAGCATTTT. Amino acid sequence: CASSRDIRNQPQHF.

This clone was detected only once. The chain carries TRBV21-1 and TRBJ2-1; TRBD1, as called in the table, went unchecked against the DNA. TRBV21-1 has pseudogene status. There are 17 residues in the CDR3. CDR3 bases: TGTGCCAGCAACAAACAGAAAACAGGGGTCACCTACAATGAGCAGTTCTTC. Encoded protein: CASNKQKTGVTYNEQFF.

The chain carries TRBV5-4 and TRBJ1-2, with TRBD1 matching 7 bases. With 2 bases clipped from V and 4 bases from J, the junction kept 2 bases outside the gene matches. This CDR3 has 13 residues. Germline CDR1 reads SGHNT; CDR2 reads YYREEE (reference sequence). The CDR3 region is CASSLGTAYGYTF. The CDR3 coding sequence is TGTGCCAGCAGCTTAGGGACAGCCTATGGCTACACCTTC.

The chain links TRBV28 to TRBJ1-2; 7 positions match TRBD1. The germline V gene has CDR1 MDHEN and CDR2 SYDVKM. There are 14 residues in the CDR3. The V segment lost 6 bases and the J segment 7 bases; nucleotides outside the gene matches: 11. CDR3 coding DNA: TGTGCCAGCAGACAACCGGGACAGTGGTCTGGCTACACCTTC. Translated: CASRQPGQWSGYTF.

The chain is built from TRBV7-9 and TRBJ2-7, with D possibly TRBD1 on 5 matching bases. Trimming took 5 bases from V and 3 from J, leaving 8 bases between them. This CDR3 comprises 12 residues. Germline-derived CDR1 and CDR2 are SEHNR and FQNEAQ (reference sequence). The chain's CDR3 is CASSPTDYEQYF. The CDR3 nucleotides read TGTGCCAGCAGCCCGACAGACTACGAGCAGTACTTC.

This CDR3 reads CASSFTSGSAVGETQYF. The CDR3 DNA sequence: TGTGCCAGCAGCTTCACTAGCGGGAGTGCCGTGGGGGAGACCCAGTACTTC. This chain links TRBV9 with TRBJ2-5; 11 bases line up with TRBD2. This CDR3 has 17 amino acids. Germline CDR1 reads SGDLS; CDR2 reads YYNGEE. After removal of 4 bases from V and 5 bases from J, the junction contained 13 bases not matched to a gene.

The gene calls are TRBV6-6 and TRBJ1-5, with D uncertain. The ends were cut back, 1 base at V and 5 bases at J, with 6 bases in the middle. Germline CDR1 is MNHNY and CDR2 is SVGAGI (reference sequence). The CDR3 runs to 13 residues. CDR3 sequence reads: CASSYLVYQPQHF. The CDR3, as DNA: TGTGCCAGCAGTTACTTGGTATATCAGCCCCAGCATTTT.

The chain is built from TRBV6-6 and TRBJ2-5; 11 bases line up with TRBD2. Unmatched junction bases numbered 7, after V lost 5 bases and J lost 5 bases. The CDR3 extends over 15 amino acids. Germline V gene lookup returns CDR1 MNHNY and CDR2 SVGAGI (reference sequence). This chain's CDR3 is CASSPIAGGGETQYF. DNA of the CDR3: TGTGCCAGCAGTCCAATAGCGGGAGGGGGGGAGACCCAGTACTTC.

The V and J genes are TRBV6-5 and TRBJ2-1; the D is unclear. The CDR3 sequence is 14 residues long. The V gene's germline CDR1 is MNHEY and CDR2 SVGAGI. The V end was cut by 0 bases, the J end by 7 bases, with 10 bases between. Here the CDR3 reads CASSYSRPRNEQFF. CDR3 nucleotides: TGTGCCAGCAGTTACTCACGACCACGGAATGAGCAGTTCTTC.

The chain combines TRBV5-1 with TRBJ1-5, with D possibly matching TRBD1 (5 bases). Germline-derived CDR1 and CDR2 are SGHRS and YFSETQ. V lost 0 bases and J 1 base, leaving 11 bases between the germline ends. The CDR3 covers 16 residues. CDR3 DNA sequence: TGCGCCAGCAGCTTGGATGGCAGGGACAGCAATCAGCCCCAGCATTTT. The encoded protein is CASSLDGRDSNQPQHF. Drawing the rest from reference TRBV5-1 and TRBJ1-5, the complete variable domain is KAGVTQTPRYLIKTRGQQVTLSCSPISGHRSVSWYQQTPGQGLQFLFEYFSETQRNKGNFPGRFSGRQFSNSRSEMNVSTLELGDSALYLCASSLDGRDSNQPQHFGDGTRLSIL.

The genes are TRBV28 and TRBJ2-7; D call uncertain. Germline CDR1 and CDR2: MDHEN and SYDVKM. Trimming took off 5 bases at V and 2 bases at J, with 7 bases between the two ends. The CDR3 has 12 amino acids. The chain's CDR3 is CASSPSAYEQYF. DNA of the CDR3: TGTGCCAGCAGTCCATCGGCCTACGAGCAGTACTTC. Full variable domain (remainder filled in from reference TRBV28 and TRBJ2-7): DVKVTQSSRYLVKRTGEKVFLECVQDMDHENMFWYRQDPGLGLRLIYFSYDVKMKEKGDIPEGYSVSREKKERFSLILESASTNQTSMYLCASSPSAYEQYFGPGTRLTVT.

The J gene is TRBJ1-1, the V gene TRBV30; 9 nucleotides match TRBD1. There are 14 residues in the CDR3. Losses at the gene ends were 3 bases for V and 13 bases for J; bases not matched to a gene: 15. The germline CDR1 and CDR2 sequences are GTSNPN and SVGIG (reference sequence). CDR3 amino acids: CAWRFEGQGVPGFF. CDR3 nucleotides: TGTGCCTGGAGGTTTGAGGGACAGGGCGTGCCTGGTTTCTTT.

The rearrangement joins TRBV4-1 to TRBJ2-3; 12 nucleotides align to TRBD2. Unmatched junction bases numbered 13, after V lost 4 bases and J lost 5 bases. Germline-derived CDR1 and CDR2 are MGHRA and YSYEKL. The length of the CDR3 is 18 residues. CDR3 sequence: CASSLRVGLAGKGDTQYF. CDR3 coding DNA: TGCGCCAGCAGCCTAAGAGTCGGACTAGCGGGAAAGGGAGATACGCAGTATTTT.

The V gene is TRBV28, the J gene TRBJ2-7; TRBD2 agrees at 9 bases. The trim removed 11 bases at V and 5 bases at J, leaving 13 bases unmatched. This CDR3 has 14 amino acids. Germline V gene sequence: CDR1 MDHEN, CDR2 SYDVKM. Written as DNA, the CDR3 is TGTGCCGGCGGGGAAGCGGGAGGCCCCGACGAGCAGTACTTC. Amino acids: CAGGEAGGPDEQYF.

The CDR3 sequence: CAITGSSLGNEQFF. CDR3 sequence (DNA): TGTGCCATCACCGGATCATCCCTGGGGAATGAGCAGTTCTTC. This chain connects TRBV10-3 to TRBJ2-1; D remains unclear. CDR1 is ENHRY, CDR2 SYGVKD, per germline. Trimming took off 7 bases at V and 7 bases at J, with 17 bases between the two ends. CDR3 length equals 14 residues.

The V call is TRBV4-2, the J call TRBJ1-2; 10 positions agree with TRBD1. V shed 0 bases, J shed 4 bases, and the junction held 5 bases outside the gene matches. The germline CDR1 and CDR2 sequences are LGHNA and YNFKEQ. This CDR3 has 16 residues. The CDR3 region is CASSQEGQGVLYGYTF. CDR3 DNA sequence: TGTGCCAGCAGCCAAGAAGGACAGGGGGTCCTCTATGGCTACACCTTC.

The genes are TRBV5-5 and TRBJ2-7; D not certain. Germline CDR1 and CDR2: SGHKS and YYEKEE (reference sequence). V lost 0 bases and J lost 3, with 10 bases in between. The CDR3 spans 14 residues. Here the CDR3 reads CASSLGPELYEQYF. The CDR3 bases are TGTGCCAGCAGCTTGGGGCCGGAGCTCTACGAGCAGTACTTC.

The V and J genes are TRBV5-4 and TRBJ2-5, with D perhaps matching TRBD1 or TRBD2 (5 bases each). The V gene's germline CDR1 is SGHNT and CDR2 YYREEE (reference sequence). The V and J ends lost 0 bases and 2 bases respectively, with 17 bases between them. The CDR3 runs to 17 residues. In DNA, the CDR3 is TGTGCCAGCAGCTTGGGGGGACGGTTTATAACTCAAGAGACCCAGTACTTC. It yields the protein CASSLGGRFITQETQYF.

DNA for the CDR3: TGTGCCAGCAGCTTAGCAGGGGACAGGGGGTGGGAGCAGTACTTC. Its translation is CASSLAGDRGWEQYF. V and J are TRBV7-8 and TRBJ2-7, with 11 bases lining up with TRBD1. Germline lookup yields CDR1 SGHVS and CDR2 FQNEAQ. The junction had 5 bases not matched to a gene; V was cut back by 0 bases and J by 7 bases. CDR3 size: 15 residues. Drawing the rest from reference TRBV7-8 and TRBJ2-7, the complete variable domain is GAGVSQSPRYKVAKRGQDVALRCDPISGHVSLFWYQQALGQGPEFLTYFQNEAQLDKSGLPSDRFFAERPEGSVSTLKIQRTQQEDSAVYLCASSLAGDRGWEQYFGPGTRLTVT.

The J gene is TRBJ2-7, the V gene TRBV20-1, with unresolved D. The germline CDR1 and CDR2 sequences are DFQATT and SNEGSKA (reference sequence). V dropped 3 bases and J dropped 2 bases, with 5 bases sitting between them. This CDR3 is built from 11 residues. DNA for the CDR3: TGCAGTGCTAGCCAGGCCTACGAGCAGTACTTC. This gives the protein CSASQAYEQYF.

The chain employs TRBV6-5 and TRBJ2-5; 8 positions agree with TRBD1. Germline-derived CDR1 and CDR2 are MNHEY and SVGAGI. The CDR3 is 15 residues long. V shed 6 bases, J shed 5 bases, and the junction held 11 bases outside the gene matches. The CDR3 loop is CASSPGQGVVETQYF. The CDR3 coding sequence is TGTGCCAGCAGCCCCGGACAGGGAGTTGTTGAGACCCAGTACTTC.

The chain joins TRBV23-1 to TRBJ2-2, with D unclear. TRBV23-1 is marked as an open reading frame, function uncertain. The CDR3 has 15 residues. V was pared by 8 bases and J by 5 bases, with 18 bases between. The CDR3 DNA reads as TGCGCCAGCGGCAAACCACCTTACCGGACCGGGGAGCTGTTTTTT. The encoded protein is CASGKPPYRTGELFF.

The chain carries TRBV28 and TRBJ2-7, with no clear D. V dropped 3 bases and J dropped 0 bases, with 15 bases sitting between them. Germline V gene data show CDR1 as MDHEN and CDR2 as SYDVKM. The CDR3 totals 16 residues. DNA of the CDR3: TGTGCCAGCAGTTTCACGCTTAGCAGAAGCTCCTACGAGCAGTACTTC. Encoded protein: CASSFTLSRSSYEQYF.

The V gene is TRBV30, the J gene TRBJ1-4; D is unclear. The CDR3 is made up of 15 amino acids. V was cut by 2 bases and J by 8 bases, with 18 bases left in between. The germline gives CDR1 GTSNPN, CDR2 SVGIG (reference sequence). CDR3 coding DNA: TGTGCCTGGAGTAACCACGGGCCCCACCGCGAAAAACTGTTTTTT. The encoded protein is CAWSNHGPHREKLFF. The full variable domain, in which reference TRBV30 and TRBJ1-4 provide the parts outside the CDR3, is SQTIHQWPATLVQPVGSPLSLECTVEGTSNPNLYWYRQAAGRGLQLLFYSVGIGQISSEVPQNLSASRPQDRQFILSSKKLLLSDSGFYLCAWSNHGPHREKLFFGSGTQLSVL.

The J gene is TRBJ2-5, the V gene TRBV19; the D is unclear. CDR3 length: 13 residues. Between the trimmed V and J ends, which lost 5 bases and 7 bases, there was a span of 14 bases. Germline V gives CDR1 LNHDA, CDR2 SQIVND (reference sequence). The chain's CDR3 is CASSFDPRGTQYF. CDR3 coding DNA: TGTGCCAGTAGTTTCGACCCTCGAGGGACCCAGTACTTC.

Only one count was recorded for this clone. The rearrangement uses TRBV11-2 and TRBJ2-1, with TRBD1 matching 10 bases. V shed 5 bases and J 1 base; nucleotides not matched to a gene: 5. The CDR3 runs to 16 residues. Germline loops: CDR1 SGHAT, CDR2 FQNNGV. CDR3 protein: CASSPRDRGSYNEQFF. CDR3 in DNA: TGTGCCAGCAGCCCCAGGGACAGGGGATCCTACAATGAGCAGTTCTTC.